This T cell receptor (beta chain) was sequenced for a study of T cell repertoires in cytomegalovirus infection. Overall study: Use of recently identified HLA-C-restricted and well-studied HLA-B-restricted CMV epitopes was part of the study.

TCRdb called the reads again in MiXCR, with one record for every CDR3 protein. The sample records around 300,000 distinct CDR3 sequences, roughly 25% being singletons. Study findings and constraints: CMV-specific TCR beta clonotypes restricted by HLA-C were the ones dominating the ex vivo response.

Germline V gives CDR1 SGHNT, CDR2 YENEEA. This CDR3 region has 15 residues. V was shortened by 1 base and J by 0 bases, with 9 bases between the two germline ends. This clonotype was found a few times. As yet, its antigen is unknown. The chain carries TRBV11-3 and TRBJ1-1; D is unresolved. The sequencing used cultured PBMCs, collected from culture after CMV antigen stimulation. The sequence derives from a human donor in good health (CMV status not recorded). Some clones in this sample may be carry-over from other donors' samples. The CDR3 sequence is CASSLVSDMNTEAFF. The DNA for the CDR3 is TGTGCCAGCAGCTTAGTATCCGATATGAACACTGAAGCTTTCTTT.